This T cell receptor beta chain was identified in a study of T cells in localized non-small cell lung cancer. Details on this clone: What it binds is not known.

Libraries were prepared by immunoSEQ multiplex PCR; TCRdb keeps only in-frame clonotypes and omits some of them. The sample lists about 78,000 clones, just under 85% occurring once. General study points: Elevated blood T cell density was associated with longer overall survival.

After removal of 4 bases from V and 5 bases from J, the junction contained 9 bases not matched to a gene. CDR1 SGHNT and CDR2 YYREEE come from the germline V gene (reference sequence). There are 15 residues in the CDR3. Specimen: peripheral blood, collected before any cancer treatment. The chain links TRBV5-4 to TRBJ2-3; 8 bases are shared with TRBD2. This TCR was sampled from a man between 40 and 75 years old with stage I lung adenocarcinoma. Here the CDR3 reads CASSPSGGAVDTQYF. CDR3 nucleotide sequence: TGTGCCAGCAGCCCCAGCGGGGGCGCCGTAGATACGCAGTATTTT.